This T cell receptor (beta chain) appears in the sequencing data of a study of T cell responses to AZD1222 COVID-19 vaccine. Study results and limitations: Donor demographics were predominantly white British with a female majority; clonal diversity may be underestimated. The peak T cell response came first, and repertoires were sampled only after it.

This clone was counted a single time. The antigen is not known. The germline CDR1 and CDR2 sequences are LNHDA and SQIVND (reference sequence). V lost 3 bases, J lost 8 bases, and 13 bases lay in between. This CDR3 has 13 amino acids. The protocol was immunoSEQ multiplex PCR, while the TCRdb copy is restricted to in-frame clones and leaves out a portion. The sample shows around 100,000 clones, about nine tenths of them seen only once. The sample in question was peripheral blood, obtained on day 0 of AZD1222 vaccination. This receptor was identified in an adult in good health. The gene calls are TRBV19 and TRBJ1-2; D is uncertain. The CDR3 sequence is CASSIPGLGGYTF. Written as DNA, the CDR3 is TGTGCCAGTAGTATCCCCGGGCTTGGGGGCTACACCTTC.